Listed below are T cell receptor beta chains from one sample, sequenced in a study of control samples from healthy donors and cancer patients. Profiling relied on immunoSEQ multiplex PCR, and the TCRdb table lists in-frame clones only, not all of them. The table records over 30,000 clones, more than 85% of them present only once. The specimen sequenced was PBMCs. Every receptor here comes from a woman in her 40s with lung cancer. The CDR3 runs from the conserved cysteine through the conserved F or W. The D gene is left open where the match is weak. Part of the rows lack a size; the others show once, few, many or a class for expanded clones.

j_gene	v_gene	abundance	d_gene	CDR3aa	CDR3nt
TRBJ1-2	TRBV18	-	-	CASSDQGSNYGYTF	TGTGCCAGCTCAGACCAGGGCAGTAACTATGGCTACACCTTC
TRBJ2-7	TRBV18	-	-	CASSKQGSHEQYF	TGTGCCAGCTCAAAGCAGGGGTCCCACGAGCAGTACTTC
TRBJ1-5	TRBV4-2	-	-	CASSQEVAVDQPQHF	TGTGCCAGCAGCCAAGAGGTGGCAGTCGATCAGCCCCAGCATTTT
TRBJ1-1	TRBV6-5	-	TRBD1	CASSPDRAAGTEAFF	TGTGCCAGCAGTCCTGACAGGGCGGCGGGCACTGAAGCTTTCTTT
TRBJ1-1	TRBV5-1	-	-	CASSIQGPNTEAFF	TGCGCCAGCAGCATACAGGGACCGAACACTGAAGCTTTCTTT
TRBJ2-7	TRBV7-9	few	-	CASSLVAYEQYF	TGTGCCAGCAGCTTAGTAGCCTACGAGCAGTACTTC
TRBJ2-2	TRBV9	-	TRBD2	CASSASGLAMAGELFF	TGTGCCAGCAGCGCATCGGGACTAGCGATGGCCGGGGAGCTGTTTTTT
TRBJ2-5	TRBV6-5	-	-	CASSYNQETQYF	TGTGCCAGCAGTTACAATCAAGAGACCCAGTACTTC
TRBJ2-7	TRBV4-2	-	-	CASSQVRGTDYEQYF	TGTGCCAGCAGCCAAGTAAGGGGGACCGACTACGAGCAGTACTTC
TRBJ2-1	TRBV14	-	-	CASSLTYNEQFF	TGTGCCAGCAGCCTCACCTACAATGAGCAGTTCTTC
TRBJ2-1	TRBV10-1	-	-	CASSDPGDPWNEQFF	TGCGCCAGCAGTGACCCGGGGGACCCCTGGAATGAGCAGTTCTTC
TRBJ2-5	TRBV15	-	-	CATSRDGQQGETQYF	TGTGCCACCAGCAGAGATGGACAACAGGGAGAGACCCAGTACTTC
TRBJ2-2	TRBV30	-	TRBD1	CASNRGRGTGELFF	TGTGCCTCTAACAGGGGGCGAGGCACCGGGGAGCTGTTTTTT
TRBJ2-5	TRBV18	-	TRBD2	CASSLTTSGGLIGRGETQYF	TGTGCCAGCTCACTAACGACTAGCGGGGGACTTATTGGCCGTGGAGAGACCCAGTACTTC
TRBJ2-2	TRBV13	-	-	CASSFIVPGELFF	TGTGCCAGCAGCTTCATAGTCCCCGGGGAGCTGTTTTTT
TRBJ2-3	TRBV7-9	-	TRBD2	CASSLGAGGSDTQYF	TGTGCCAGCAGCTTAGGGGCGGGGGGTTCAGATACGCAGTATTTT
TRBJ2-3	TRBV11-3	-	-	CASSPKSTDTQYF	TGTGCCAGCAGCCCTAAAAGCACAGATACGCAGTATTTT
TRBJ1-5	TRBV28	-	-	CASTPPDRPYSNQPQHF	TGTGCCAGCACCCCCCCCGACAGGCCTTATAGCAATCAGCCCCAGCATTTT
TRBJ1-2	TRBV28	-	-	CASSRTVRPANGYTF	TGTGCCAGCAGTCGGACAGTCCGTCCCGCTAATGGCTACACCTTC
TRBJ2-7	TRBV30	once	-	CAFYNGRQYF	TGTGCCTTTTACAATGGACGGCAGTACTTC
TRBJ2-5	TRBV5-5	-	-	CASSFQQPQETQYF	TGTGCCAGCAGCTTCCAACAGCCACAAGAGACCCAGTACTTC
TRBJ1-2	TRBV5-1	once	-	CASSLQGFDGYTF	TGCGCCAGCAGCTTACAGGGATTCGATGGCTACACCTTC
TRBJ2-2	TRBV24-1	-	-	CATSASGTGELFF	TGTGCCACCAGTGCTTCAGGCACCGGGGAGCTGTTTTTT
TRBJ1-6	TRBV15	-	-	CATSDLNNSPLHF	TGTGCCACCAGCGATCTAAATAATTCACCCCTCCACTTT
TRBJ1-5	TRBV29-1	-	-	CSVSQGTNQPQHF	TGCAGCGTTAGTCAGGGGACCAATCAGCCCCAGCATTTT
TRBJ2-5	TRBV4-2	-	-	CASSQDRSGGEAVETQYF	TGTGCCAGCAGCCAAGATCGCAGCGGAGGGGAAGCGGTGGAGACCCAGTACTTC
TRBJ1-2	TRBV5-1	-	TRBD1	CASSLRPGQGTDNYGYTF	TGCGCCAGCAGCTTGCGGCCGGGACAGGGGACGGATAACTATGGCTACACCTTC
TRBJ2-7	TRBV7-3	-	-	CANPGESYEQYF	TGTGCCAACCCTGGGGAATCCTACGAGCAGTACTTC
TRBJ2-5	TRBV19	-	-	CASSQDSQETQYF	TGTGCCAGTAGTCAGGACTCCCAAGAGACCCAGTACTTC
TRBJ1-6	TRBV30	-	-	CAWGGSGLWDSPLHF	TGTGCCTGGGGAGGTTCGGGGCTGTGGGATTCACCCCTCCACTTT
TRBJ2-5	TRBV11-3	-	TRBD1	CASSLDSQGDEAQYF	TGTGCCAGCAGCTTAGATTCGCAGGGGGATGAGGCCCAGTACTTC
TRBJ2-7	TRBV4-2	-	-	CASSRAPGDGEQYF	TGTGCCAGCAGCCGCGCACCTGGGGACGGAGAGCAGTACTTC
TRBJ2-3	TRBV2	-	TRBD1	CASRAGQATDTQYF	TGTGCCAGCAGGGCCGGACAGGCCACAGATACGCAGTATTTT
TRBJ2-5	TRBV2	-	TRBD2	CASSSGTSGGAKTQYF	TGTGCCAGCAGTTCCGGGACTAGCGGGGGGGCAAAGACCCAGTACTTC
TRBJ2-7	TRBV27	-	-	CASSIGQRTYEQYF	TGTGCCAGCAGTATCGGACAGCGTACCTACGAGCAGTACTTC
TRBJ2-6	TRBV7-2	-	TRBD1	CASSLGTGNSGANVLTF	TGTGCCAGCAGTTTAGGGACAGGCAACTCTGGGGCCAACGTCCTGACTTTC
TRBJ2-7	TRBV5-6	few	-	CASSLRRTYEQYF	TGTGCCAGCAGCTTGCGGCGGACCTACGAGCAGTACTTC
TRBJ1-1	TRBV19	-	TRBD1	CASSIGTGAYTEAFF	TGTGCCAGTAGTATAGGGACAGGAGCTTACACTGAAGCTTTCTTT
TRBJ2-4	TRBV7-3	-	-	CASSLTRDDIQYF	TGTGCCAGCAGCTTAACGAGGGATGACATTCAGTACTTC
TRBJ1-5	TRBV18	once	-	CASSYKRGDDQPQHF	TGTGCCAGCTCATATAAGCGGGGGGATGATCAGCCCCAGCATTTT
TRBJ2-7	TRBV28	-	-	CASSSDGYEQYF	TGTGCCAGCAGCTCAGACGGATACGAGCAGTACTTC
TRBJ2-6	TRBV4-1	-	-	CASTEGTGANVLTF	TGCGCCAGCACGGAGGGGACCGGGGCCAACGTCCTGACTTTC
TRBJ2-1	TRBV6-2/TRBV6-3	-	-	CASSYSGEQFF	TGTGCCAGCAGTTACTCGGGAGAGCAGTTCTTC
TRBJ1-1	TRBV13	-	TRBD1	CASSLGQDYTEAFF	TGTGCCAGCAGTCTCGGACAGGACTACACTGAAGCTTTCTTT
TRBJ2-5	TRBV12-5	-	-	CASGREQFVAQYF	TGTGCTAGTGGACGAGAACAGTTCGTGGCCCAGTACTTC